This TCR beta chain was retrieved from a study of blood T cell repertoires in COVID-19. The overall study: Researchers got acute and convalescent COVID-19 samples from the United States, Italy and Spain. The cDNA or gDNA used as material had been derived from T cells, B-cell-depleted T cells, or PBMCs.

Germline lookup yields CDR1 LGHDT and CDR2 YNNKEL (reference sequence). Unmatched junction bases numbered 6, after V lost 4 bases and J lost 4 bases. The CDR3 extends over 14 amino acids. Seattle participants joined during active infection and were tracked over time. Produced via immunoSEQ multiplex PCR; TCRdb's table is partial and in-frame only. Here the sample spans under 200,000 clones, roughly 78% being singletons. This rearrangement joins TRBV3-1 (or the pseudogene TRBV3-2) to TRBJ1-2; 7 nucleotides line up with TRBD1. Sequenced: peripheral blood. This TCR was recovered from a woman in her sixties or seventies with COVID-19, enrolled during active disease. CDR3 coding DNA: TGTGCCAGCAGCCCAACACAGGGGTCCTATGGCTACACCTTC. Translating gives CASSPTQGSYGYTF.